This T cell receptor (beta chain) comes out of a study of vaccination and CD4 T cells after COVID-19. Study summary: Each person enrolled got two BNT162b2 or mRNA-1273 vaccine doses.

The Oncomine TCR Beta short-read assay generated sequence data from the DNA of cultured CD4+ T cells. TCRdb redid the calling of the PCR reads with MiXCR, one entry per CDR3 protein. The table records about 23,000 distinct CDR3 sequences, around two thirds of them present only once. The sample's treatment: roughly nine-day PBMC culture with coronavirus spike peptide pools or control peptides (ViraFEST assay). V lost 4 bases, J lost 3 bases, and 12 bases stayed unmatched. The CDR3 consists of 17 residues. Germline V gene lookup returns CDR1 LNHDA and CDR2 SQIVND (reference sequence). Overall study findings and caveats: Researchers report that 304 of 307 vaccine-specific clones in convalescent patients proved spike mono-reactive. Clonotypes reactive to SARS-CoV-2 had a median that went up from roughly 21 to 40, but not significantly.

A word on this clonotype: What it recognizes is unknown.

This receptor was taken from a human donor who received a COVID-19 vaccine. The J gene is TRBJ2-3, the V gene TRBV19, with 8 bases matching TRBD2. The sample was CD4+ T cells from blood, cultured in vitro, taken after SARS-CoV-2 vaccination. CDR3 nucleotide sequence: TGTGCCAGTAGTAGGGCCCGTGGGGCGGGGGGAACAGATACGCAGTATTTT. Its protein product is CASSRARGAGGTDTQYF.